This entry describes one TCR beta chain. Antigen unknown. The data were taken from a study of OX40 agonist ivuxolimab in advanced cancers. CDR3 length: 14 residues. Germline CDR1 is MDHEN and CDR2 is SYDVKM. Trimming at V came to 7 bases and at J to 3 bases, leaving 8 bases not matched to a gene. Study observations and caveats: Both CD4+ and CD8+ T cell populations in blood had undergone clonal expansion by week 6 at 0.1 to 3.0 mg/kg.

TCRdb's table, derived via immunoSEQ multiplex PCR, lists solely in-frame clones and lacks some. The sample records roughly 79,000 clones, about 89% being singletons. The sequence was obtained from an adult with an advanced solid tumor such as melanoma, head and neck, liver or kidney cancer. The V call is TRBV28, the J call TRBJ2-7; the match to TRBD1 covers 8 bases. Sequencing was performed on CD4+ or CD8+ T cells sorted from blood, taken in a trial of the OX40 agonist ivuxolimab. The CDR3 region is CASTLTGAFYEQYF. Written as DNA, the CDR3 is TGTGCCAGCACCCTGACAGGGGCCTTCTACGAGCAGTACTTC.